These 30 T cell receptor beta chains originate from one sample sequenced in a study of shared clonotypes between healthy human individuals. Produced via immunoSEQ multiplex PCR; TCRdb's table is partial and in-frame only. The sample has 550,000 to 700,000 clones, about three quarters seen once. Specimen: memory CD4+ T cells sorted from blood. Subset meaning: CD45RA-negative fraction. All receptors derive from a woman aged 25 to 45 in good health.

The chain uses TRBV7-9 and TRBJ2-7; 7 nucleotides line up with TRBD1. Germline lookup yields CDR1 SEHNR and CDR2 FQNEAQ (reference sequence). The CDR3 contains 13 residues. The trim removed 5 bases at V and 2 bases at J, leaving 3 bases unmatched. CDR3 nucleotides: TGTGCCAGCAGCGCGGACAGGCCCTACGAGCAGTACTTC. As protein: CASSADRPYEQYF.

V usage is TRBV4-1 and J usage is TRBJ1-1, with D unclear. The CDR3 contains 16 residues. CDR1 is MGHRA, CDR2 YSYEKL, per germline. Between the trimmed V and J ends, which lost 0 bases and 1 base, there was a span of 12 bases. CDR3 coding DNA: TGCGCCAGCAGCCAAGATCCGCTTTGGGGGAACACTGAAGCTTTCTTT. It is translated as CASSQDPLWGNTEAFF.

A remark on this clone: This sample includes further DNA sequences coding for the same CDR3. This chain links TRBV5-1 with TRBJ1-1; 9 nucleotides line up with TRBD1. This CDR3 comprises 13 residues. The germline gives CDR1 SGHRS, CDR2 YFSETQ. V trimming: 0 bases; J trimming: 6 bases; junction bases outside the gene matches: 0. CDR3: CASSLGDRAEAFF. The CDR3 bases are TGCGCCAGCAGCTTGGGGGACAGGGCTGAAGCTTTCTTT.

This clone occurred a few times. V usage is TRBV4-2 and J usage is TRBJ2-5; TRBD2 matches 7 bases. There are 15 residues in the CDR3. V lost 1 base, J lost 4 bases, and 6 bases stayed unmatched. The V gene's germline CDR1 is LGHNA and CDR2 YNFKEQ. CDR3 nucleotide sequence: TGTGCCAGCAGCCAAGTTACGGGAGGTGCAGAGACCCAGTACTTC. This translates into CASSQVTGGAETQYF.

The genes are TRBV19 and TRBJ1-1; TRBD1 matches 7 bases. After removal of 3 bases from V and 5 bases from J, the junction contained 6 bases not matched to a gene. Germline V lookup: CDR1 LNHDA, CDR2 SQIVND (reference sequence). The CDR3 spans 14 residues. CDR3: CASSIDRVGTEAFF. The CDR3 DNA sequence: TGTGCCAGTAGTATCGACAGGGTCGGGACTGAAGCTTTCTTT.

CDR3 coding DNA: TGTGCCAGCAGTTTCCCAGGCGGTAATCAGCCCCAGCATTTT. This sequence encodes CASSFPGGNQPQHF. The rearrangement joins TRBV6-6 to TRBJ1-5; unclear D gene. The CDR3 runs 14 residues. The V and J ends lost 4 bases and 4 bases respectively, with 11 bases between them. The germline V gene encodes CDR1 MNHNY and CDR2 SVGAGI (reference sequence).

This chain connects TRBV28 to TRBJ1-3; D is undetermined. The CDR3 covers 15 residues. Germline CDR1 reads MDHEN; CDR2 reads SYDVKM. V was pared by 1 base and J by 4 bases, with 11 bases between. In DNA form, the CDR3 reads TGTGCCAGCAGTTTATCTCCGCGGCGGGGAAACACCATATATTTT. Translating it yields CASSLSPRRGNTIYF.

The chain links TRBV5-1 to TRBJ2-3; D is perhaps TRBD2 (6 bases). This CDR3 has 13 residues. V lost 4 bases, J lost 6 bases, and 12 bases lay in between. Per germline, CDR1 SGHRS and CDR2 YFSETQ. The CDR3 DNA reads TGCGCCAGCAGCCCGCACCGGGGGGATACGCAGTATTTT. Encoded protein: CASSPHRGDTQYF.

This chain joins TRBV6-5 and TRBJ2-1; the match to TRBD2 covers 13 bases. CDR3 length: 13 residues. Germline V lookup: CDR1 MNHEY, CDR2 SVGAGI. The J segment lost 10 bases and the V segment lost 5 bases, leaving 2 bases of the junction unmatched. As DNA, the CDR3 is TGTGCCAGCAGTAAGGGACTAGCGGGGGAGCAGTTCTTC. Its translation: CASSKGLAGEQFF.

J is TRBJ2-2 and V is TRBV27; 7 bases are shared with TRBD1. The ends lost 4 bases at V and 4 bases at J; junction bases unmatched: 6. The CDR3 consists of 15 residues. Per germline, CDR1 MNHEY and CDR2 SMNVEV (reference sequence). The DNA for the CDR3 is TGTGCCAGCAGTTGGGCCAGGGGGAGCACCGGGGAGCTGTTTTTT. Protein sequence: CASSWARGSTGELFF.

This chain links TRBV4-1 with TRBJ2-1, with D possibly being TRBD2 (5 bases). Trimming removed 5 bases from V and 9 bases from J, with 23 bases in between. CDR1 and CDR2 (germline): MGHRA, YSYEKL. The CDR3 is made up of 16 amino acids. Here the CDR3 reads CASSSNPGIGVGEQFF. In DNA, the CDR3 is TGCGCCAGCAGCTCCAACCCGGGAATCGGCGTCGGTGAGCAGTTCTTC.

This clone was counted many times. The J gene is TRBJ2-7, the V gene TRBV6-1; 8 bases are shared with TRBD1. Germline assignment: CDR1 MNHNS and CDR2 SASEGT. V lost 4 bases, J lost 9 bases, and 8 bases stayed unmatched. The CDR3 covers 13 residues. CDR3 loop: CASSAQGAVGQYF. CDR3 DNA sequence: TGTGCCAGCAGTGCCCAGGGGGCTGTGGGGCAGTACTTC.

The chain employs TRBV6-1 and TRBJ2-3; 11 bases fit TRBD2. The CDR3 covers 15 residues. Germline V CDR1 and CDR2: MNHNS, SASEGT. The V segment lost 6 bases and the J segment 4 bases; nucleotides outside the gene matches: 6. The CDR3 loop reads CASSGALAGADTQYF. The CDR3 DNA reads TGTGCCAGCAGCGGAGCACTAGCGGGAGCAGATACGCAGTATTTT.

The chain employs TRBV25-1 and TRBJ1-6; 8 nucleotides align to TRBD1. The V segment lost 2 bases and the J segment 1 base; nucleotides outside the gene matches: 7. The CDR3 is 18 amino acids. Germline assignment: CDR1 MGHDK and CDR2 SYGVNS. Here the CDR3 reads CASSELRTGSSYNSPLHF. The CDR3 nucleotides are TGTGCCAGCAGTGAACTCCGGACAGGGAGTTCCTATAATTCACCCCTCCACTTT.

The V call is TRBV7-2, the J call TRBJ1-2; TRBD1 matches at 9 bases. V lost 5 bases and J lost 9; bases outside the gene matches: 4. Germline lookup yields CDR1 SGHTA and CDR2 FQGNSA. This CDR3 is built from 12 residues. The CDR3 is CASSRDRERYTF. CDR3 sequence (DNA): TGTGCCAGCAGCCGGGACAGGGAACGCTACACCTTC.

This clone has only a few counts. The rearrangement links TRBV19 to TRBJ1-5; 7 bases align to TRBD1. V lost 8 bases and J lost 1; bases outside the gene matches: 8. This CDR3 comprises 15 residues. Germline CDR1 LNHDA, CDR2 SQIVND (reference sequence). In DNA, the CDR3 is TGTGCCAGTTCGCCAGGGGGTTTCAGCAATCAGCCCCAGCATTTT. This encodes CASSPGGFSNQPQHF. Full variable domain (rest looked up from reference TRBV19 and TRBJ1-5): DGGITQSPKYLFRKEGQNVTLSCEQNLNHDAMYWYRQDPGQGLRLIYYSQIVNDFQKGDIAEGYSVSREKKESFPLTVTSAQKNPTAFYLCASSPGGFSNQPQHFGDGTRLSIL.

This chain joins TRBV6-4 and TRBJ1-1; weak D call: TRBD1 (5 bases). The CDR3 spans 15 residues. CDR1 is MRHNA and CDR2 is SNTAGT in the germline V gene. V was clipped by 3 bases and J by 2 bases, with 13 bases between them. Written as DNA, the CDR3 is TGTGCCAGCAGTGAGGGGGTAGTGGGAAACACTGAAGCTTTCTTT. Residues: CASSEGVVGNTEAFF.

The genes are TRBV25-1 and TRBJ1-4; 7 nucleotides align to TRBD1. Germline values: CDR1 MGHDK, CDR2 SYGVNS. J lost 0 bases, V lost 4 bases, and 11 bases had no gene match. The CDR3 contains 18 residues. CDR3 loop: CASSGSRDRLTTNEKLFF. Here the CDR3 DNA reads TGTGCCAGCAGTGGCTCCCGGGACAGACTTACAACTAATGAAAAACTGTTTTTT.

This rearrangement joins TRBV2 to TRBJ2-7, with 7 bases aligning to TRBD2. The germline V gene has CDR1 SNHLY and CDR2 FYNNEI. This CDR3 comprises 14 residues. V lost 3 bases and J lost 4; bases outside the gene matches: 6. The CDR3 region is CASSDWLAEYEQYF. The CDR3 DNA sequence: TGTGCCAGCAGTGATTGGCTAGCGGAGTACGAGCAGTACTTC. Based on the CDR3 plus reference TRBV2 and TRBJ2-7, the full variable domain is EPEVTQTPSHQVTQMGQEVILRCVPISNHLYFYWYRQILGQKVEFLVSFYNNEISEKSEIFDDQFSVERPDGSNFTLKIRSTKLEDSAMYFCASSDWLAEYEQYFGPGTRLTVT.

Notes on this clone: A much larger clone is a single base away; this may be a read error. This CDR3 is also generated by other DNA sequences in the sample. The V gene is TRBV14, the J gene TRBJ1-1, with 9 bases matching TRBD1. Looked up from germline, CDR1 is SGHDN and CDR2 is FVKESK. V shed 4 bases, J shed 3 bases, and the junction held 0 bases outside the gene matches. CDR3 size: 13 residues. The CDR3 region is CASSRQGDTEAFF. The DNA of the CDR3 is TGTGCCAGCAGCCGACAGGGGGACACTGAAGCTTTCTTT.

This clone turned up a few times. The gene calls are TRBV7-9 and TRBJ2-7; tentative D call: TRBD1 (5 bases). The V gene's germline CDR1 is SEHNR and CDR2 FQNEAQ (reference sequence). The CDR3 runs to 15 residues. V was clipped by 5 bases and J by 2 bases, with 16 bases between them. CDR3 sequence reads: CASSNPGWGAYEQYF. CDR3 nucleotide sequence: TGTGCCAGCAGCAACCCAGGGTGGGGCGCCTACGAGCAGTACTTC.

V and J are TRBV11-2 and TRBJ2-1; D is possibly TRBD2 (6 bases). The CDR3 runs to 16 residues. V was clipped by 5 bases and J by 7 bases, with 21 bases between them. Looked up from germline, CDR1 is SGHAT and CDR2 is FQNNGV. The CDR3 loop is CASSERLAAPRNEQFF. The CDR3 nucleotides read TGTGCCAGCAGCGAAAGGTTAGCGGCCCCTAGGAATGAGCAGTTCTTC.

This chain connects TRBV2 to TRBJ2-5; possible D gene TRBD1, 6 bases. In germline, CDR1 is SNHLY, CDR2 FYNNEI. V lost 2 bases and J lost 5, with 15 bases in between. The CDR3 length is 15 residues. CDR3 residues: CASSETQGQGETQYF. CDR3 coding DNA: TGTGCCAGCAGTGAAACCCAGGGCCAGGGGGAGACCCAGTACTTC.

The chain links TRBV7-6 to TRBJ2-3; D not certain. The CDR3 extends over 15 amino acids. The germline V gene encodes CDR1 SGHVS and CDR2 FNYEAQ. V was cut by 5 bases and J by 2 bases, with 14 bases left in between. The CDR3 protein is CASSDGAFTTDTQYF. CDR3 DNA sequence: TGTGCCAGCAGCGACGGCGCCTTCACCACAGATACGCAGTATTTT.

The rearrangement links TRBV6-1 to TRBJ1-2; tentative D call: TRBD1 (5 bases). Trimming took off 3 bases at V and 5 bases at J, with 22 bases between the two ends. Germline V lookup: CDR1 MNHNS, CDR2 SASEGT. The CDR3 spans 17 residues. The CDR3 region is CASSDLSWGTPRYGYTF. For the CDR3, the DNA is TGTGCCAGCAGTGATTTAAGTTGGGGGACGCCCAGGTATGGCTACACCTTC.

In its sample, this clone was seen once. CDR3 nucleotides: TGTGCCAGCAGCTTAGCGGGCAGGCGAAATGAAAAACTGTTTTTT. It encodes CASSLAGRRNEKLFF. The chain recombines TRBV7-9 with TRBJ1-4; D unresolved. This CDR3 spans 15 amino acids. Looked up from germline, CDR1 is SEHNR and CDR2 is FQNEAQ (reference sequence). V was clipped by 0 bases and J by 5 bases, with 10 bases between them.

J is TRBJ1-5 and V is TRBV18; TRBD1 matches 12 bases. With V trimmed by 3 bases and J by 2 bases, 11 bases remained unmatched. This CDR3 is built from 19 residues. Germline V gene sequence: CDR1 KGHSH, CDR2 LQKENI. The DNA of the CDR3 is TGTGCCAGCTCACCGAATGCGGGACAGGGGGCTGGTGGCAATCAGCCCCAGCATTTT. It translates to CASSPNAGQGAGGNQPQHF.

Comments on this clone: The same CDR3 is also encoded by other DNA sequences in this sample. This rearrangement joins TRBV18 to TRBJ2-7; D is perhaps TRBD1 (5 bases). Trimming shortened V by 3 bases and J by 3 bases, and 9 bases separated the two germline ends. The V gene's germline CDR1 is KGHSH and CDR2 LQKENI. CDR3 size: 13 residues. The CDR3 nucleotides read TGTGCCAGCTCACCCCAGGGAAACTACGAGCAGTACTTC. It encodes CASSPQGNYEQYF.

The V and J genes are TRBV9 and TRBJ2-7, with 8 bases fitting TRBD1. Trimming cost V 0 bases and J 3 bases; bases outside gene matches: 5. Germline V gene sequence: CDR1 SGDLS, CDR2 YYNGEE. This CDR3 comprises 15 residues. CDR3 loop: CASSVGDRPGYEQYF. DNA of the CDR3: TGTGCCAGCAGCGTAGGGGACAGGCCTGGCTACGAGCAGTACTTC. Filled out from reference TRBV9 and TRBJ2-7, the complete variable domain reads DSGVTQTPKHLITATGQRVTLRCSPRSGDLSVYWYQQSLDQGLQFLIQYYNGEERAKGNILERFSAQQFPDLHSELNLSSLELGDSALYFCASSVGDRPGYEQYFGPGTRLTVT.

The rearrangement links TRBV28 to TRBJ2-3; 11 bases are a match to TRBD2. The CDR3 has 15 amino acids. V dropped 8 bases and J dropped 5; count of bases not matched to a gene: 9. Germline CDR1 MDHEN, CDR2 SYDVKM. CDR3 DNA sequence: TGTGCCAGCGGGTCTAGCGGGAGGTTGATAGATACGCAGTATTTT. Protein sequence: CASGSSGRLIDTQYF.